This TCR beta chain was sequenced for a study of identical twins. This clonotype has more than one count but fewer than ten. Its matching antigen is unknown. CDR3 length: 12 residues. Germline loops: CDR1 DFQATT, CDR2 SNEGSKA (reference sequence). The trim removed 6 bases at V and 5 bases at J, leaving 6 bases unmatched. A universal primer binding site was introduced by template switching. The final cDNA contained unique molecular identifiers. TCRdb used MiXCR to reprocess the 5' RACE reads, holding one entry per CDR3 protein. The table shows 470,000 or so distinct CDR3 sequences, with about 24% occurring only once. Study-wide results and limits: Insertion counts were lower in abundant cord blood beta clonotypes, a trend that memory repertoires did not show. Modelling underestimated the level of out-of-frame TCR alpha sharing observed in monozygotic twins.

Another study also made use of these data, one on T cells expressing NK-cell markers. That source notes: For a handful of donors, the dominant NKG2C+ clonotypes made up about 1.0-8% of their CD8+ T cells.

The specimen was CD4+ T cells sorted from blood. The gene calls are TRBV20-1 and TRBJ2-5; 7 bases are shared with TRBD2. The TCR originated in a young woman in good health. CDR3 nucleotides: TGCAGTGCCAGATGGACTAGTGAGACCCAGTACTTC. Its translation is CSARWTSETQYF.